This TCR beta chain was sequenced for a study of T cell responses to AZD1222 COVID-19 vaccine. Trimming stripped 5 bases from V and 7 bases from J, with 11 bases between. Germline loops: CDR1 SGHTA, CDR2 FQGNSA. This CDR3 has 13 amino acids. Sequencing was performed with immunoSEQ multiplex PCR; in TCRdb, only in-frame clones are kept and a portion is missing. The table shows around 99,000 clones, with around 90% occurring only once. The genes are TRBV7-2 and TRBJ1-4; no reliable D call. The sequence was obtained from an adult in good health. Sequenced material: peripheral blood, taken on day 0 of MenACWY control vaccination. CDR3 in amino acids: CASSPGFTEKLFF. CDR3 DNA: TGTGCCAGCAGCCCGGGCTTTACTGAAAAACTGTTTTTT.